This T cell receptor beta chain originates from a study of blood T cell repertoires in COVID-19. V was trimmed by 5 bases and J by 2 bases, leaving 19 bases between them. Looked up from germline, CDR1 is MDHEN and CDR2 is SYDVKM. The CDR3 totals 16 residues. Here immunoSEQ multiplex PCR was the method, and the copy in TCRdb shows in-frame clones only, minus some. The sample lists about 230,000 clones, under 85% occurring once. Material: peripheral blood. The receptor's source is a woman aged 25 to 45 with COVID-19, enrolled during active disease. The chain has TRBV28 and TRBJ2-7, with a weak D call TRBD1 (6 bases). The CDR3 is CASSPPWQGRTYEQYF. Here the CDR3 DNA reads TGTGCCAGCAGTCCCCCATGGCAGGGGCGGACCTACGAGCAGTACTTC.